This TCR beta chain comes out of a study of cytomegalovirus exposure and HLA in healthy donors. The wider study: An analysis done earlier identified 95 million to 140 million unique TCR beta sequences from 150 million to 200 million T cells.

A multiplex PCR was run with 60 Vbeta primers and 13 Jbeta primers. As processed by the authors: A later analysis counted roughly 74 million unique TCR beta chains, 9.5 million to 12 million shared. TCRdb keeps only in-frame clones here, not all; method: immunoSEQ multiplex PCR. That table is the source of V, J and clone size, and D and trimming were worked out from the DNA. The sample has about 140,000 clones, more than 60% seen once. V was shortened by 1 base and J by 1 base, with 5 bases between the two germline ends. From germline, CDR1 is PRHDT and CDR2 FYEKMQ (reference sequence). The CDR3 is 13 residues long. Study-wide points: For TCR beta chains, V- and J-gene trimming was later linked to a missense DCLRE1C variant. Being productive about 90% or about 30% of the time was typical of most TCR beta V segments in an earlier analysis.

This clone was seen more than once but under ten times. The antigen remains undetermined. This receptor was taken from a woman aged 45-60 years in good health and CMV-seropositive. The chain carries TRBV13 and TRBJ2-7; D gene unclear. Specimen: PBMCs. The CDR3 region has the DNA TGTGCCAGCAGCTTAGTTCCTTCCTACGAGCAGTACTTC. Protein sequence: CASSLVPSYEQYF.